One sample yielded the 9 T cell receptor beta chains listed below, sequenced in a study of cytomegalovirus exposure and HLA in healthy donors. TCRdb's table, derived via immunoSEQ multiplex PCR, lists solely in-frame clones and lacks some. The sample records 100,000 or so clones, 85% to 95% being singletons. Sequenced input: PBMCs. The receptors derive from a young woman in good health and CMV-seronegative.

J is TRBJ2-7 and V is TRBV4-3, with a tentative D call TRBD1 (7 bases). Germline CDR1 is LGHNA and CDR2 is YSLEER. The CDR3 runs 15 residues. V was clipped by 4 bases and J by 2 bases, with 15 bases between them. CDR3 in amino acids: CASSRGTEGTYEQYF. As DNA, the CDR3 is TGCGCCAGCAGCCGCGGGACAGAGGGGACCTACGAGCAGTACTTC.

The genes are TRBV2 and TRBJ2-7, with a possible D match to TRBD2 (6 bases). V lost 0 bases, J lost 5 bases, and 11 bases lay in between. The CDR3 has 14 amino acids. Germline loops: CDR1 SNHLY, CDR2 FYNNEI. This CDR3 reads CASSEAVLANEQYF. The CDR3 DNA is TGTGCCAGCAGTGAAGCTGTCCTAGCGAACGAGCAGTACTTC.

CDR3 bases: TGCGCCAGCAGCCAAGAGCGGGTCCAAGAGACCCAGTACTTC. Encoded protein: CASSQERVQETQYF. The chain has TRBV4-1 and TRBJ2-5; TRBD2 is a possible D gene (5 bases). The CDR3 is 14 residues long. Trimming took 0 bases from V and 1 from J, leaving 6 bases between them. Germline CDR1 and CDR2: MGHRA and YSYEKL.

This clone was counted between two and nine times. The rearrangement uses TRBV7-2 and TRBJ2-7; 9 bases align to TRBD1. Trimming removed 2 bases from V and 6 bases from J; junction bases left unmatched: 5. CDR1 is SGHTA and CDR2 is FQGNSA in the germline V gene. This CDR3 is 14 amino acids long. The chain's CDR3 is CASSLTQGALEQYF. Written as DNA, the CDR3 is TGTGCCAGCAGCTTAACACAGGGGGCCCTCGAGCAGTACTTC.

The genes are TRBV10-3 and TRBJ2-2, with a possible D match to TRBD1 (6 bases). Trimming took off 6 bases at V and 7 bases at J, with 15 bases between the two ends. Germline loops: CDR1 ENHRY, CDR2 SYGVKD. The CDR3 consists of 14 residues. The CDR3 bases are TGTGCCATCAGCGAATACTCAGGGGTCGGGGAGCTGTTTTTT. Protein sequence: CAISEYSGVGELFF.

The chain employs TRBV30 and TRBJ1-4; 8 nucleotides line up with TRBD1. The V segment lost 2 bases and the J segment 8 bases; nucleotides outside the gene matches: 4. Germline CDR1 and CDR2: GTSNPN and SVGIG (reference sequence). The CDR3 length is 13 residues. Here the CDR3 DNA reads TGTGCCTGGAGTCGCGGACAGGGCGAAAAACTGTTTTTT. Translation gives CAWSRGQGEKLFF.

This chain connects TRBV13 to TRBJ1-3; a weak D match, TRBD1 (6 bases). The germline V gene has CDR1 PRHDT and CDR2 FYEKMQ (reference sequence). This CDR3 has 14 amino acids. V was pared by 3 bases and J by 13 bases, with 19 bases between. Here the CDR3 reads CASSFNRADSGIYF. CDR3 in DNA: TGTGCCAGCAGCTTCAACAGGGCCGACTCGGGGATATATTTT.

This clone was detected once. As DNA, the CDR3 is TGTGCCAGTAGCGGGACAGTCGGGGAGCTGTTTTTT. It yields the protein CASSGTVGELFF. V gene TRBV19 combines with J gene TRBJ2-2, with 7 bases identical to TRBD1. Germline V CDR1 and CDR2: LNHDA, SQIVND (reference sequence). The ends lost 6 bases at V and 7 bases at J; junction bases unmatched: 2. This CDR3 is built from 12 residues.

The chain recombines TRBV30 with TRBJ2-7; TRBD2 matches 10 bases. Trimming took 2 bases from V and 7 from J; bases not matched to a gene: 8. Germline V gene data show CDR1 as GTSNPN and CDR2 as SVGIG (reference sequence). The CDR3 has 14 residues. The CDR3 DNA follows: TGTGCCTGGAGTCTAACTAGCGGGGATGGTGAGCAGTACTTC. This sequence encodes CAWSLTSGDGEQYF.